Presented here are 18 T cell receptor beta chains from one specimen sequenced in a study of blood T cell repertoires in COVID-19. The table came from immunoSEQ multiplex PCR; TCRdb's copy has only in-frame clones and leaves some out. The top ten clones hold under 25% of a sample with roughly 190,000 clones, about 90% of them seen once. What was sequenced was peripheral blood. All receptors derive from a man aged 55-75 years with active or convalescent COVID-19.

V usage is TRBV6-5 and J usage is TRBJ1-2; D possibly corresponds to TRBD1 (6 bases). CDR3 length: 15 amino acids. Germline loops: CDR1 MNHEY, CDR2 SVGAGI. V was trimmed by 4 bases and J by 8 bases, leaving 20 bases between them. The CDR3 loop is CASSSPRVWGGGYTF. The DNA for the CDR3 is TGTGCCAGCAGTTCCCCCCGGGTCTGGGGGGGCGGCTACACCTTC.

The chain links TRBV5-5 to TRBJ2-3, with 9 bases aligning to TRBD2. The CDR3 spans 15 residues. V lost 4 bases to trimming and J lost 2 bases; unmatched junction nucleotides: 5. Germline V gene sequence: CDR1 SGHKS, CDR2 YYEKEE (reference sequence). The CDR3 sequence is CASSQRGEDTDTQYF. As DNA, the CDR3 is TGTGCCAGCAGCCAGCGGGGGGAAGACACAGATACGCAGTATTTT. Full variable domain (rest looked up from reference TRBV5-5 and TRBJ2-3): DAGVTQSPTHLIKTRGQQVTLRCSPISGHKSVSWYQQVLGQGPQFIFQYYEKEERGRGNFPDRFSARQFPNYSSELNVNALLLGDSALYLCASSQRGEDTDTQYFGPGTRLTVL.

The V call is TRBV2, the J call TRBJ2-1, with 11 bases identical to TRBD2. This CDR3 is built from 15 residues. Germline CDR1 SNHLY, CDR2 FYNNEI. V was pared by 6 bases and J by 2 bases, with 3 bases of the junction left unmatched. This CDR3 reads CASRFSGGAYNEQFF. Here the CDR3 DNA reads TGTGCCAGCAGGTTTAGCGGGGGGGCCTACAATGAGCAGTTCTTC.

The V and J genes are TRBV4-2 and TRBJ2-1, with 8 bases lining up with TRBD2. Unmatched junction bases numbered 9, after V lost 4 bases and J lost 4 bases. This CDR3 spans 16 amino acids. Per germline, CDR1 LGHNA and CDR2 YNFKEQ. CDR3 DNA sequence: TGTGCCAGCAGCCCACGTAGCGGGGCCATTTACAATGAGCAGTTCTTC. Its protein is CASSPRSGAIYNEQFF.

The chain joins TRBV2 to TRBJ2-3; D possibly corresponds to TRBD2 (5 bases). The CDR3 has 13 residues. Deletions cut 7 bases from V and 3 bases from J, with 11 bases between. Germline V gives CDR1 SNHLY, CDR2 FYNNEI. This CDR3 is CASIRLQTDTQYF. The CDR3 DNA sequence: TGTGCCAGCATAAGACTACAGACAGATACGCAGTATTTT.

The chain links TRBV7-9 to TRBJ1-2; D might be TRBD1 (6 bases). This CDR3 is built from 15 residues. Germline lookup yields CDR1 SEHNR and CDR2 FQNEAQ (reference sequence). Trimming took off 5 bases at V and 4 bases at J, with 17 bases between the two ends. The CDR3 reads CASSPKTGGGYGYTF. The CDR3 DNA reads TGTGCCAGCAGCCCAAAGACAGGAGGCGGCTATGGCTACACCTTC.

The rearrangement joins TRBV3-1 (or the pseudogene TRBV3-2) to TRBJ1-4; 9 bases are shared with TRBD1. Germline lookup yields CDR1 LGHDT and CDR2 YNNKEL (reference sequence). Trimming cost V 9 bases and J 8 bases; bases outside gene matches: 13. The CDR3 consists of 15 residues. The CDR3 region is CARVGRHRGQEKLFF. The CDR3 DNA follows: TGTGCCAGAGTGGGCAGGCACAGGGGGCAAGAAAAACTGTTTTTT.

This rearrangement joins TRBV6-5 to TRBJ1-4; TRBD1 aligns across 10 bases. Germline V gives CDR1 MNHEY, CDR2 SVGAGI. V lost 4 bases and J lost 8; bases outside the gene matches: 4. There are 14 residues in the CDR3. The CDR3 loop reads CASSSGQGWEKLFF. The CDR3 DNA reads TGTGCCAGCAGTTCGGGACAGGGGTGGGAAAAACTGTTTTTT.

This clone was counted between two and nine times. The chain carries TRBV7-3 and TRBJ2-2, with 7 positions matching TRBD2. The CDR3 spans 16 residues. The V segment lost 1 base and the J segment 4 bases; nucleotides outside the gene matches: 6. Per germline, CDR1 SGHTA and CDR2 FQGTGA. CDR3: CASSLIAGRATGELFF. The CDR3 nucleotides read TGTGCCAGCAGCTTAATAGCAGGGAGGGCCACCGGGGAGCTGTTTTTT.

The chain links TRBV6-5 to TRBJ1-5; D gene ambiguous. CDR3 length: 15 residues. Trimming stripped 6 bases from V and 2 bases from J, with 14 bases between. Germline lookup yields CDR1 MNHEY and CDR2 SVGAGI. CDR3 amino acids: CASRFVEVGNQPQHF. CDR3 coding DNA: TGTGCCAGCAGGTTTGTCGAGGTGGGCAATCAGCCCCAGCATTTT.

This rearrangement joins TRBV7-9 to TRBJ2-1, with 14 positions matching TRBD2. The CDR3 is 15 amino acids. Losses at the gene ends were 4 bases for V and 7 bases for J; bases not matched to a gene: 3. In germline, CDR1 is SEHNR, CDR2 FQNEAQ (reference sequence). The CDR3 is CASSSGTSGGNEQFF. In DNA, the CDR3 is TGTGCCAGCAGCTCAGGGACTAGCGGGGGTAATGAGCAGTTCTTC.

The chain couples TRBV19 to TRBJ1-5; 8 bases are shared with TRBD1. V shed 6 bases, J shed 4 bases, and the junction held 14 bases outside the gene matches. Germline CDR1 reads LNHDA; CDR2 reads SQIVND (reference sequence). The length of the CDR3 is 17 residues. CDR3 nucleotides: TGTGCCAGTAGACTTCAGGGGGCTTCAATTGGGAATCAGCCCCAGCATTTT. Amino acids: CASRLQGASIGNQPQHF.

The chain couples TRBV11-3 to TRBJ1-2; 7 positions agree with TRBD1. V was clipped by 1 base and J by 5 bases; unmatched bases: 16. The CDR3 loop spans 18 amino acids. Germline CDR1 reads SGHNT; CDR2 reads YENEEA. CDR3 sequence: CASSLGHNRGPRAYGYTF. For the CDR3, the DNA is TGTGCCAGCAGCTTAGGACATAACAGGGGCCCTCGGGCTTATGGCTACACCTTC.

This clone was recorded once. The chain is built from TRBV6-5 and TRBJ1-4, with a tentative D call TRBD1 (6 bases). Trimming removed 7 bases at V and 8 bases at J, with 17 bases between. In germline, CDR1 is MNHEY, CDR2 SVGAGI. The CDR3 spans 14 residues. CDR3 region: CASMPGGAREKLFF. The CDR3 nucleotides read TGTGCCAGCATGCCGGGGGGGGCGCGGGAAAAACTGTTTTTT.

This chain uses TRBV30 with TRBJ1-1; 9 bases map to TRBD1. Unmatched junction bases numbered 2, after V lost 5 bases and J lost 4 bases. Germline loops: CDR1 GTSNPN, CDR2 SVGIG (reference sequence). This CDR3 comprises 12 residues. The CDR3: CAWDRGTTEAFF. CDR3 coding DNA: TGTGCCTGGGACAGGGGGACCACTGAAGCTTTCTTT.

The chain recombines TRBV18 with TRBJ1-1; possibly TRBD1 for D (6 bases). V lost 5 bases and J lost 6, with 19 bases in between. Germline loops: CDR1 KGHSH, CDR2 LQKENI. CDR3 length: 15 residues. DNA of the CDR3: TGTGCCAGCTCATCTAGACAGGCAGGTCTCGCTGAAGCTTTCTTT. It is translated as CASSSRQAGLAEAFF.

V is TRBV2 and J is TRBJ2-1, with 7 bases matching TRBD2. Losses at the gene ends were 3 bases for V and 5 bases for J; bases not matched to a gene: 10. The germline V gene encodes CDR1 SNHLY and CDR2 FYNNEI. The CDR3 consists of 16 residues. In nucleotides, the CDR3 is TGTGCCAGCAGTGAGTATTTCCAGCGGGGTCACAATGAGCAGTTCTTC. This gives the protein CASSEYFQRGHNEQFF.

The CDR3 DNA follows: TGCGCCAGCAGCCAAGGAGTAGGAGGGCCGAGGGCCCAGCATTTT. Its translation: CASSQGVGGPRAQHF. The chain has TRBV4-1 and TRBJ1-5, with D unclear. From germline, CDR1 is MGHRA and CDR2 YSYEKL. V lost 1 base and J 11 bases, leaving 18 bases between the germline ends. The CDR3 length is 15 residues.